This passage covers 7 T cell receptor beta chains from one sample sequenced in a study of cytomegalovirus exposure and HLA in healthy donors. The PCR employed 60 Vbeta primers together with 13 Jbeta primers. Profiled with immunoSEQ multiplex PCR; TCRdb holds only in-frame clones, not every one. The sample holds approximately 150,000 clones, around three quarters seen once. Input material: PBMCs. Receptors originate from a middle-aged woman in good health and CMV-seropositive.

The chain couples TRBV19 to TRBJ1-1; tentatively, D is TRBD1 (5 bases). The CDR3 is 16 residues long. With 9 bases removed from V and 0 bases from J, the gap between germline ends came to 20 bases. CDR1 and CDR2 (germline): LNHDA, SQIVND (reference sequence). The CDR3 nucleotides read TGTGCCAGCAGAAGCTTAGTAGGGGCTGTGAACACTGAAGCTTTCTTT. Its protein is CASRSLVGAVNTEAFF. The full variable domain, rest sourced from reference TRBV19 and TRBJ1-1, is DGGITQSPKYLFRKEGQNVTLSCEQNLNHDAMYWYRQDPGQGLRLIYYSQIVNDFQKGDIAEGYSVSREKKESFPLTVTSAQKNPTAFYLCASRSLVGAVNTEAFFGQGTRLTVV.

The CDR3 loop is CASSPGPGTWYEQYF. For the CDR3, the DNA is TGTGCCAGCAGCCCGGGTCCCGGGACTTGGTACGAGCAGTACTTC. This rearrangement joins TRBV5-6 to TRBJ2-7; possible D gene TRBD2, 6 bases. V lost 4 bases, J lost 4 bases, and 18 bases lay in between. Germline lookup yields CDR1 SGHDT and CDR2 YYEEEE. CDR3 size: 15 residues.

The chain has TRBV7-9 and TRBJ2-1; TRBD2 matches at 7 bases. Germline assignment: CDR1 SEHNR and CDR2 FQNEAQ (reference sequence). The CDR3 is 14 residues long. Germline trimming cut 11 bases from V and 0 bases from J; bases unmatched to any gene: 7. CDR3 sequence: CAERGGSSYNEQFF. Here the CDR3 DNA reads TGTGCCGAGCGGGGTGGGAGCTCCTACAATGAGCAGTTCTTC.

V and J are TRBV7-2 and TRBJ1-5; D perhaps matches TRBD1 (6 bases). The CDR3 is 15 residues long. Deletions cut 3 bases from V and 4 bases from J, with 13 bases between. Germline CDR1 reads SGHTA; CDR2 reads FQGNSA. As DNA, the CDR3 is TGTGCCAGCAGCTTCGCCGGACAGACTAATCAGCCCCAGCATTTT. This sequence encodes CASSFAGQTNQPQHF.

The V gene is TRBV30, the J gene TRBJ1-1; D call uncertain. V lost 1 base to trimming and J lost 1 base, with 7 bases between them. The CDR3 is 13 amino acids. The germline V gene encodes CDR1 GTSNPN and CDR2 SVGIG (reference sequence). In DNA, the CDR3 is TGTGCCTGGAGTGGTATGGCGAACACTGAAGCTTTCTTT. Its translation is CAWSGMANTEAFF.

The chain has TRBV18 and TRBJ2-2; D might be TRBD1 (6 bases). The V end lost 3 bases, the J end lost 1 base, and 9 bases lay between the germline ends. There are 15 residues in the CDR3. CDR1 is KGHSH, CDR2 LQKENI, per germline. DNA of the CDR3: TGTGCCAGCTCACCTACGACAGGGAACACCGGGGAGCTGTTTTTT. It translates to CASSPTTGNTGELFF.

The CDR3 DNA is TGTGCCAGCAGCTGGGACAGCTATGGCTACACCTTC. Translation: CASSWDSYGYTF. The chain employs TRBV5-5 and TRBJ1-2, with 7 bases lining up with TRBD1. V was clipped by 3 bases and J by 4 bases; unmatched bases: 0. This CDR3 is 12 amino acids long. Germline CDR1 reads SGHKS; CDR2 reads YYEKEE (reference sequence).